The rows below give T cell receptor beta chains drawn from one sample of a study of ipilimumab plus nivolumab after autologous stem cell transplantation. Here immunoSEQ multiplex PCR was the method, and the copy in TCRdb shows in-frame clones only, minus some. Seen here are 17,000 or so clones, around 85% observed once, and the top ten hold less than 40%. The sample consisted of PBMCs, taken in a trial of ipilimumab plus nivolumab as post-transplant consolidation. These receptors were taken from a male donor with diffuse large B-cell lymphoma. Both conserved end residues are part of each CDR3. Each record gives: V gene, D gene, clone size, J gene, CDR3 protein, CDR3 DNA. A D gene is named only where the DNA matches it firmly. The size field is filled for only some rows; it gives once, few, many or a size class.

v_gene: TRBV5-8; d_gene: TRBD1; abundance: -; j_gene: TRBJ1-1; CDR3aa: CASSLDRGRTEAFF; CDR3nt: TGTGCCAGCAGCTTAGACAGGGGGCGGACTGAAGCTTTCTTT
v_gene: TRBV5-8; d_gene: -; abundance: few; j_gene: TRBJ1-1; CDR3aa: CASSLYHTEAFF; CDR3nt: TGTGCCAGCAGCTTGTACCACACTGAAGCTTTCTTT
v_gene: TRBV10-1; d_gene: TRBD2; abundance: -; j_gene: TRBJ2-7; CDR3aa: CASSEGLAGASYEQYF; CDR3nt: TGCGCCAGCAGCGAAGGACTAGCGGGGGCCTCCTACGAGCAGTACTTC
v_gene: TRBV4-1; d_gene: TRBD1; abundance: -; j_gene: TRBJ2-7; CDR3aa: CASRVRAGGPYEQYF; CDR3nt: TGCGCCAGCAGGGTAAGAGCAGGGGGCCCTTACGAGCAGTACTTC
v_gene: TRBV30; d_gene: TRBD2; abundance: few; j_gene: TRBJ2-1; CDR3aa: CAWNPSGNYNEQFF; CDR3nt: TGTGCCTGGAACCCTAGCGGGAATTACAATGAGCAGTTCTTC
v_gene: TRBV10-3; d_gene: -; abundance: once; j_gene: TRBJ2-1; CDR3aa: CAISESVALKNEQFF; CDR3nt: TGTGCCATCAGTGAGTCGGTAGCACTTAAGAATGAGCAGTTCTTC
v_gene: TRBV6-5; d_gene: TRBD1; abundance: -; j_gene: TRBJ1-1; CDR3aa: CASSRTGTGNTEAFF; CDR3nt: TGTGCCAGCAGTAGAACCGGGACAGGGAACACTGAAGCTTTCTTT
v_gene: TRBV5-4; d_gene: TRBD2; abundance: -; j_gene: TRBJ2-7; CDR3aa: CASSFRQAGPYEQYF; CDR3nt: TGTGCCAGCAGCTTCCGGCAAGCGGGGCCCTACGAGCAGTACTTC
v_gene: TRBV27; d_gene: -; abundance: -; j_gene: TRBJ1-4; CDR3aa: CASSLSQGSKLFF; CDR3nt: TGTGCCAGCAGTTTATCCCAGGGTTCGAAACTGTTTTTT
v_gene: TRBV11-2; d_gene: -; abundance: few; j_gene: TRBJ1-1; CDR3aa: CASTTTKGPYTEAFF; CDR3nt: TGTGCCAGCACCACCACGAAAGGGCCGTACACTGAAGCTTTCTTT
v_gene: TRBV30; d_gene: TRBD1; abundance: -; j_gene: TRBJ2-7; CDR3aa: CAWSLRTGSYEQYF; CDR3nt: TGTGCCTGGAGTCTACGGACAGGGAGTTACGAGCAGTACTTC
v_gene: TRBV5-4; d_gene: -; abundance: -; j_gene: TRBJ2-7; CDR3aa: CASSFGSGPQSYEQYF; CDR3nt: TGTGCCAGCAGCTTTGGATCGGGACCTCAGTCCTACGAGCAGTACTTC
v_gene: TRBV2; d_gene: -; abundance: -; j_gene: TRBJ1-5; CDR3aa: CASSEALLSNQPQHF; CDR3nt: TGTGCCAGCAGTGAAGCGCTACTGTCAAATCAGCCCCAGCATTTT
v_gene: TRBV30; d_gene: TRBD1; abundance: -; j_gene: TRBJ1-1; CDR3aa: CAWSRGQGNPLNTEAFF; CDR3nt: TGTGCCTGGAGCAGAGGACAGGGAAATCCCCTGAACACTGAAGCTTTCTTT
v_gene: TRBV14; d_gene: TRBD1; abundance: once; j_gene: TRBJ2-7; CDR3aa: CASSPWTGGIYEQYF; CDR3nt: TGTGCCAGCAGCCCTTGGACAGGGGGCATCTACGAGCAGTACTTC
v_gene: TRBV10-1; d_gene: TRBD2; abundance: once; j_gene: TRBJ2-2; CDR3aa: CASTFSGSGELFF; CDR3nt: TGCGCCAGCACCTTTAGCGGGTCCGGGGAGCTGTTTTTT
v_gene: TRBV6-5; d_gene: -; abundance: -; j_gene: TRBJ2-5; CDR3aa: CASSSDMSQETQYF; CDR3nt: TGTGCCAGCAGTTCGGACATGTCCCAAGAGACCCAGTACTTC
v_gene: TRBV2; d_gene: -; abundance: -; j_gene: TRBJ2-7; CDR3aa: CASNPRRGGHEQYF; CDR3nt: TGTGCCAGCAACCCCCGGCGGGGCGGCCACGAGCAGTACTTC
v_gene: TRBV23-1; d_gene: -; abundance: -; j_gene: TRBJ2-7; CDR3aa: CASSQSPGF; CDR3nt: TGCGCCAGCAGTCAATCCCCGGGGTTT
v_gene: TRBV5-6; d_gene: TRBD2; abundance: -; j_gene: TRBJ2-7; CDR3aa: CASSLWRGASREQYF; CDR3nt: TGTGCCAGCAGCTTGTGGCGGGGGGCCTCGCGCGAGCAGTACTTC
v_gene: TRBV6-5; d_gene: -; abundance: few; j_gene: TRBJ2-7; CDR3aa: CASSYSSWGLYEQYF; CDR3nt: TGTGCCAGCAGTTACTCATCGTGGGGCTTATACGAGCAGTACTTC
v_gene: TRBV15; d_gene: TRBD1; abundance: -; j_gene: TRBJ1-4; CDR3aa: CATSRDRGATNEKLFF; CDR3nt: TGTGCCACCAGCAGAGACAGGGGGGCAACTAATGAAAAACTGTTTTTT
v_gene: TRBV18; d_gene: -; abundance: -; j_gene: TRBJ1-1; CDR3aa: CASSPGPPPNTEAFF; CDR3nt: TGTGCCAGCTCACCGGGACCGCCGCCTAACACTGAAGCTTTCTTT
v_gene: TRBV27; d_gene: TRBD2; abundance: -; j_gene: TRBJ2-1; CDR3aa: CASSLSIILAESSYNEQFF; CDR3nt: TGTGCCAGCAGTTTATCGATAATACTAGCGGAGAGCTCCTACAATGAGCAGTTCTTC
v_gene: TRBV29-1; d_gene: -; abundance: -; j_gene: TRBJ2-3; CDR3aa: CSVEARNTDTQYF; CDR3nt: TGCAGCGTTGAGGCGCGGAACACAGATACGCAGTATTTT
v_gene: TRBV21-1; d_gene: -; abundance: -; j_gene: TRBJ2-5; CDR3aa: CASSSTGTSVLGETQYF; CDR3nt: TGTGCCAGCAGCAGTACAGGGACTAGCGTATTGGGGGAGACCCAGTACTTC
v_gene: TRBV19; d_gene: -; abundance: -; j_gene: TRBJ2-2; CDR3aa: CASLPANTGELFF; CDR3nt: TGTGCCAGCCTCCCCGCGAACACCGGGGAGCTGTTTTTT
v_gene: TRBV25-1; d_gene: TRBD2; abundance: once; j_gene: TRBJ2-2; CDR3aa: CASSEKGTRFSGELFF; CDR3nt: TGTGCCAGCAGTGAAAAGGGGACTAGGTTTTCCGGGGAGCTGTTTTTT
v_gene: TRBV5-6; d_gene: -; abundance: -; j_gene: TRBJ1-3; CDR3aa: CASSSRSGSPGNTIYF; CDR3nt: TGTGCCAGCAGCTCGCGTAGCGGGAGTCCTGGAAACACCATATATTTT
v_gene: TRBV2; d_gene: TRBD1; abundance: -; j_gene: TRBJ2-7; CDR3aa: CASSGQGSSYEQYF; CDR3nt: TGTGCCAGCAGCGGACAGGGTAGCTCCTACGAGCAGTACTTC
v_gene: TRBV2; d_gene: -; abundance: -; j_gene: TRBJ2-5; CDR3aa: CASGLREETQYF; CDR3nt: TGTGCCAGCGGATTACGCGAAGAGACCCAGTACTTC
v_gene: TRBV5-1; d_gene: -; abundance: -; j_gene: TRBJ1-3; CDR3aa: CASSERGTAYSGNTIYF; CDR3nt: TGCGCCAGCAGCGAGCGGGGGACCGCATACTCTGGAAACACCATATATTTT
v_gene: TRBV5-1; d_gene: TRBD2; abundance: -; j_gene: TRBJ2-3; CDR3aa: CASSSGRGFTDTQYF; CDR3nt: TGCGCCAGCTCTAGCGGGAGGGGTTTTACAGATACGCAGTATTTT
v_gene: TRBV5-1; d_gene: TRBD2; abundance: -; j_gene: TRBJ2-7; CDR3aa: CASSLLAGGLDEQYF; CDR3nt: TGCGCCAGCAGCTTACTAGCGGGAGGGCTGGACGAGCAGTACTTC
v_gene: TRBV12-5; d_gene: TRBD2; abundance: -; j_gene: TRBJ2-1; CDR3aa: CASGLVGLAGRWEQFF; CDR3nt: TGTGCTAGTGGTTTGGTGGGGCTAGCGGGCCGCTGGGAGCAGTTCTTC
v_gene: TRBV7-2; d_gene: -; abundance: once; j_gene: TRBJ1-1; CDR3aa: CASSLESGREAFF; CDR3nt: TGTGCCAGCAGCTTAGAGTCAGGAAGGGAGGCTTTCTTT
v_gene: TRBV7-9; d_gene: TRBD1; abundance: -; j_gene: TRBJ2-5; CDR3aa: CASSRGTGETQYF; CDR3nt: TGTGCCAGCAGCCGAGGGACAGGGGAGACCCAGTACTTC
v_gene: TRBV5-1; d_gene: TRBD1; abundance: -; j_gene: TRBJ2-2; CDR3aa: CASFPGTGNTGELFF; CDR3nt: TGCGCCAGCTTCCCCGGGACAGGGAACACCGGGGAGCTGTTTTTT